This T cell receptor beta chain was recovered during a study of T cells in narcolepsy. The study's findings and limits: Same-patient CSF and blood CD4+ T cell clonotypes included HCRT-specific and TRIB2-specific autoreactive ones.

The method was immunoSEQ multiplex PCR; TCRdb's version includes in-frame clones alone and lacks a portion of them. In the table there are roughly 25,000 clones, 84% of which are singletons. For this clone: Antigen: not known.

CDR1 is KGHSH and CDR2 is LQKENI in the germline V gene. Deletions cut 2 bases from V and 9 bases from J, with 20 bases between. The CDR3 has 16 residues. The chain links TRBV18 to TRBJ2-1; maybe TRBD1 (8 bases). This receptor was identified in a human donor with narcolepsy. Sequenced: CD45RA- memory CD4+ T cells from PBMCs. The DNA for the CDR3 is TGTGCCAGCTCACCATCCCGAGCGGACAGGGAGGGTGAGCAGTTCTTC. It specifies CASSPSRADREGEQFF.